The TCR beta chain described here comes from a study of blood T cell repertoires in COVID-19. Study-level background: Sites in the United States, Italy and Spain provided acute and convalescent COVID-19 samples. PBMCs, B-cell-depleted T cells, or T cells were the source of the cDNA or gDNA that made up the material.

Under the authors' procedure: Amplification with reference gene primers provided the estimates of nucleated cell counts. Sequencing was performed with immunoSEQ multiplex PCR; in TCRdb, only in-frame clones are kept and a portion is missing. From that table come the V and J calls and clone size; the DNA was used to work out D and trimming. Here the sample spans some 150,000 clones, approximately 86% being singletons. This CDR3 region has 15 residues. Germline CDR1 and CDR2: MNHEY and SVGAGI. Trimming pared 3 bases from V and 1 base from J, leaving 9 bases between. This sequence originates from a man between 65 and 80 years old with acute or convalescent COVID-19. This rearrangement joins TRBV6-5 to TRBJ2-2; weak D call: TRBD2 (6 bases). Sample: peripheral blood. The CDR3 DNA sequence: TGTGCCAGCAGTTATTCGCGGGAGAACACCGGGGAGCTGTTTTTT. It is translated as CASSYSRENTGELFF.